This T cell receptor beta chain was observed in a study of blood T cells in healthy people across ages. Regarding the study as a whole: The fall in TCR beta diversity per million T cells was roughly linear with age.

A second PCR of about 6 to 12 cycles used a sample-barcoded 5' primer and a J-beta primer mix. Each sample yielded at least 2.5 million CDR3-containing paired-end reads. TCRdb reprocessed the 5' RACE reads via MiXCR and lists one record per CDR3 protein. The repertoire includes about 750,000 distinct CDR3 sequences, less than 70% of them detected once, and about 42% sits in the top ten. Comment on this clonotype: Antigen unknown.

Germline V gives CDR1 SGHVS, CDR2 FNYEAQ. The length of the CDR3 is 13 residues. The V end was cut by 9 bases, the J end by 11 bases, with 22 bases between. The receptor's source is an elderly man in good health. The chain couples TRBV7-6 to TRBJ2-5, with a weak D call TRBD2 (7 bases). Sample: blood. CDR3 bases: TGTGCCAGTAGCGTCCTACAGGGAGGGGAGCAGTACTTC. Translating gives CASSVLQGGEQYF.